This section outlines one T cell receptor beta chain sequence together with its context. With a J-beta primer mix and a sample-barcoded 5' primer, a second PCR ran roughly 6 to 12 cycles. TCRdb ran MiXCR on the 5' RACE reads and lists one entry per CDR3 protein. The sample contains 1.5 million or so distinct CDR3 sequences, approximately 39% of which appear only once. These data are taken from a study of blood T cells in healthy people across ages. Specimen: blood. This receptor was identified in a woman under 30 in good health.

CDR3 DNA sequence: TGTGCCACCAGGACAGGATTCTCTGGGGCCAACGTCCTGACTTTC. Residues: CATRTGFSGANVLTF. The rearrangement uses TRBV6-5 and TRBJ2-6, with TRBD1 matching 7 bases. Germline loops: CDR1 MNHEY, CDR2 SVGAGI. This CDR3 has 15 residues. Unmatched junction bases numbered 6, after V lost 10 bases and J lost 0 bases.